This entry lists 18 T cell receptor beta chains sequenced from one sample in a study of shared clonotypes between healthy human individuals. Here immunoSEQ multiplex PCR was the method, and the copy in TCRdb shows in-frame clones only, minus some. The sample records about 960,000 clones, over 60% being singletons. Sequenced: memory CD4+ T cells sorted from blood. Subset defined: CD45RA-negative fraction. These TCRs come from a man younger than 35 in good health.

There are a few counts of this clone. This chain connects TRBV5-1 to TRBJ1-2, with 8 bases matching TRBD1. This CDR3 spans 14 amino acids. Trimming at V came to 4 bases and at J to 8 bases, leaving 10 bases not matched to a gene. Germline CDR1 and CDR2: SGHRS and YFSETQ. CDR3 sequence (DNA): TGCGCCAGCAGCATAAATCAGGGGGCGAGAGGCTACACCTTC. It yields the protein CASSINQGARGYTF.

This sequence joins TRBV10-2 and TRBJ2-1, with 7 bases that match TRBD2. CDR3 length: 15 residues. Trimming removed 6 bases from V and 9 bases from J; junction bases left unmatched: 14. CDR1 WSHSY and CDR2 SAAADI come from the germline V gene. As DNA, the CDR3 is TGCGCCAGCAGGGAAGGACGCCGGGAGGTGCGTGAGCAGTTCTTC. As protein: CASREGRREVREQFF.

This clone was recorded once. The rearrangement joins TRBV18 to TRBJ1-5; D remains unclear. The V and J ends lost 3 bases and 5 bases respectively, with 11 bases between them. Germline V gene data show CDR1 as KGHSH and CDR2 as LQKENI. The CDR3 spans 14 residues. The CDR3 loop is CASSPNHGYQPQHF. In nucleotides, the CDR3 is TGTGCCAGCTCACCGAACCACGGGTATCAGCCCCAGCATTTT.

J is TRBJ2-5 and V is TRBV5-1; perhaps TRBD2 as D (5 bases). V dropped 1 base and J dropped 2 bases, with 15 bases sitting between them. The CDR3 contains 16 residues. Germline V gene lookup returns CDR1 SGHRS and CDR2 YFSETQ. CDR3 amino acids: CASSLYALLGQETQYF. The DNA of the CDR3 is TGCGCCAGCAGCTTGTATGCTCTACTAGGACAAGAGACCCAGTACTTC.

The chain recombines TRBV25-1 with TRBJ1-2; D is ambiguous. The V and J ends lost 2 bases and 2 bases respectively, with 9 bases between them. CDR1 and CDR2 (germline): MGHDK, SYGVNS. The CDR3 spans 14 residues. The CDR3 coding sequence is TGTGCCAGCAGTGAAGTAAACACCAACTATGGCTACACCTTC. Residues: CASSEVNTNYGYTF.

CDR3 region: CSAIRDHEQFF. For the CDR3, the DNA is TGCAGTGCTATCAGGGATCATGAGCAGTTCTTC. This chain links TRBV20-1 with TRBJ2-1; D may be TRBD1 (5 bases). The germline V and J ends were trimmed by 4 bases and 8 bases, with 9 bases remaining between them. Looked up from germline, CDR1 is DFQATT and CDR2 is SNEGSKA (reference sequence). The CDR3 is 11 residues long.

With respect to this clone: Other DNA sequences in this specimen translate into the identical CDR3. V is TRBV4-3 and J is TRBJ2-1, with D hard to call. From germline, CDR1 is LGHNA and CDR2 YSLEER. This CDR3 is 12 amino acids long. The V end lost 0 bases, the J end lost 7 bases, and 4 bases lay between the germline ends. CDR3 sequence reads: CASSQEGNEQFF. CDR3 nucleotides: TGCGCCAGCAGCCAAGAAGGGAATGAGCAGTTCTTC.

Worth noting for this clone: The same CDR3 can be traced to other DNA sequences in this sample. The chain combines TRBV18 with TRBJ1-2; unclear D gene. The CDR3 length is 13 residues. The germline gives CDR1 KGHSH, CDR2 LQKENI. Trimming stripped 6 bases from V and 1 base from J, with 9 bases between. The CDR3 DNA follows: TGTGCCAGCTCCCCAGACTTTAACTATGGCTACACCTTC. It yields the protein CASSPDFNYGYTF.

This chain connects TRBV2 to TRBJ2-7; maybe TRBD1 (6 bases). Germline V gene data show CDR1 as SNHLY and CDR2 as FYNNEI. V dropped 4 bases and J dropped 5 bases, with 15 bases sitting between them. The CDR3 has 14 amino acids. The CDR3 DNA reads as TGTGCCAGCAGTGCGTGGCAGGGGATCGACGAGCAGTACTTC. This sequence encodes CASSAWQGIDEQYF.

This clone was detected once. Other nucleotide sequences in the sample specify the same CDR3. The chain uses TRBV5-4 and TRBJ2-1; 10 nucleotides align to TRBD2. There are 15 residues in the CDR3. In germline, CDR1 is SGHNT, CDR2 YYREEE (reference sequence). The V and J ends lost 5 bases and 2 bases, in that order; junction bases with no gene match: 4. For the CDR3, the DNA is TGTGCCAGCAGTCTAACTAGCGGGGCCTACAATGAGCAGTTCTTC. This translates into CASSLTSGAYNEQFF.

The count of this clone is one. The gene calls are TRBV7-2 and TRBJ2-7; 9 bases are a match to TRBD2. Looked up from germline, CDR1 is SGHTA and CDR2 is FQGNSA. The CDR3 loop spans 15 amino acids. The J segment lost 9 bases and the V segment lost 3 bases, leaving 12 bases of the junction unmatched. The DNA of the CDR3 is TGTGCCAGCAGCTTCCGGACTAGCGACAAGAGAATGCAGTACTTC. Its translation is CASSFRTSDKRMQYF.

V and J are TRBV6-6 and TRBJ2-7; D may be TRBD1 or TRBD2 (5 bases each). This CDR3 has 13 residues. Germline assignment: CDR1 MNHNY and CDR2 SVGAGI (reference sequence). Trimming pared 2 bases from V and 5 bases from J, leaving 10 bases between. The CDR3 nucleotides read TGTGCCAGCAGTTACCTGGGGGTCAACGAGCAGTACTTC. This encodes CASSYLGVNEQYF.

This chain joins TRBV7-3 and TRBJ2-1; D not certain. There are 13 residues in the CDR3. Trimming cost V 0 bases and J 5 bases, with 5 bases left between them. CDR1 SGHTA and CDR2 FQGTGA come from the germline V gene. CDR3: CASSLTMNNEQFF. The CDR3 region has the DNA TGTGCCAGCAGCTTAACGATGAACAATGAGCAGTTCTTC.

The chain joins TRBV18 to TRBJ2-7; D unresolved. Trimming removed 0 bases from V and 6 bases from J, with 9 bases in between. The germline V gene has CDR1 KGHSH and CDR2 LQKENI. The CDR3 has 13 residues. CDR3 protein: CASSPPQTGEQYF. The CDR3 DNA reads TGTGCCAGCTCACCACCCCAGACGGGCGAGCAGTACTTC.

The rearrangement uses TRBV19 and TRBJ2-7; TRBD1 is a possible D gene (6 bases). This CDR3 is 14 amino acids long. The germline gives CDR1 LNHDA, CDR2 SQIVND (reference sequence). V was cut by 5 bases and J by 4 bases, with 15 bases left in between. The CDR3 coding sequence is TGTGCCAGTAGTTACAGGGCCTTGGGGTACGAGCAGTACTTC. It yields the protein CASSYRALGYEQYF.

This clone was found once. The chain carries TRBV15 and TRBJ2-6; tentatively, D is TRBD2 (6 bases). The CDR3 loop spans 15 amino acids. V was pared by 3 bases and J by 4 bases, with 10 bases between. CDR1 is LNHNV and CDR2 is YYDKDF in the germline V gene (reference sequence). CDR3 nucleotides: TGTGCCACCAGCAGGTATGCGGGGGGGGCCAACGTCCTGACTTTC. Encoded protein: CATSRYAGGANVLTF.

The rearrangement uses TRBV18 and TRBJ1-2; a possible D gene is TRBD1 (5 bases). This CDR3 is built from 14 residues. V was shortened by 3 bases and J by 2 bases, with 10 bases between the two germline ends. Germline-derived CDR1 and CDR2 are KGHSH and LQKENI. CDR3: CASSPLGGNYGYTF. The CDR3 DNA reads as TGTGCCAGCTCACCCTTGGGGGGGAACTATGGCTACACCTTC.

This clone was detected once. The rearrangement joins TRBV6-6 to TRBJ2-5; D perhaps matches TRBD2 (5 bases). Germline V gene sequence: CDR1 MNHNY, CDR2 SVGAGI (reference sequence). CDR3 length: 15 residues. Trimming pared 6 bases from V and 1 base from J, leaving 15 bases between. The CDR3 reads CASRRPAGPQETQYF. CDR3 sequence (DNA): TGTGCCAGCAGACGACCGGCGGGCCCCCAAGAGACCCAGTACTTC.